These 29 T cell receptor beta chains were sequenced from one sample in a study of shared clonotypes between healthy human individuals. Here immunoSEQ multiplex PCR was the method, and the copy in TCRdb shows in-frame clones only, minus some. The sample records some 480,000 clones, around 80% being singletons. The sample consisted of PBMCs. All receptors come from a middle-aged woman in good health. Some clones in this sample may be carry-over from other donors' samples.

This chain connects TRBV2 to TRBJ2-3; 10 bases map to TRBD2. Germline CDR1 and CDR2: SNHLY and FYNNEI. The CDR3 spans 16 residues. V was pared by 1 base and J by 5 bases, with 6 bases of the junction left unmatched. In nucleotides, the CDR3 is TGTGCCAGCAGTGAAGAAGCGGGAGGGCCTCAAGATACGCAGTATTTT. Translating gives CASSEEAGGPQDTQYF. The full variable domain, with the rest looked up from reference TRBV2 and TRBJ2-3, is EPEVTQTPSHQVTQMGQEVILRCVPISNHLYFYWYRQILGQKVEFLVSFYNNEISEKSEIFDDQFSVERPDGSNFTLKIRSTKLEDSAMYFCASSEEAGGPQDTQYFGPGTRLTVL.

The chain's CDR3 is CASSRDPKNIQYF. The CDR3 DNA follows: TGTGCCAGTAGCCGGGACCCCAAAAACATTCAGTACTTC. The genes are TRBV19 and TRBJ2-4; D might be TRBD1 or TRBD2, each matching 5 bases. Per the germline V gene, CDR1 is LNHDA and CDR2 is SQIVND (reference sequence). Trimming took off 6 bases at V and 2 bases at J, with 8 bases between the two ends. The CDR3 is 13 amino acids.

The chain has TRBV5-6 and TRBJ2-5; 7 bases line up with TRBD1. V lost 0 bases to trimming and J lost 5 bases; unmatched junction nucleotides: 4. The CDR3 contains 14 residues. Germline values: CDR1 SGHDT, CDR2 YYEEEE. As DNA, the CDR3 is TGTGCCAGCAGCTTGGCCAGGGGGTATGAGACCCAGTACTTC. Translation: CASSLARGYETQYF.

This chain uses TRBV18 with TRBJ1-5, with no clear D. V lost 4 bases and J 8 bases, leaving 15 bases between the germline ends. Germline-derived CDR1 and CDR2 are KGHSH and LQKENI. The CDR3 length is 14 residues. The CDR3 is CASSLRPGPEPQHF. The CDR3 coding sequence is TGTGCCAGCTCACTTAGGCCAGGCCCCGAGCCCCAGCATTTT.

The chain's CDR3 is CASAEGTGVSGANVLTF. CDR3 coding DNA: TGTGCCAGCGCCGAAGGGACAGGAGTCTCTGGGGCCAACGTCCTGACTTTC. V usage is TRBV18 and J usage is TRBJ2-6, with 8 bases that match TRBD1. Germline trimming cut 8 bases from V and 0 bases from J; bases unmatched to any gene: 9. Germline V gene data show CDR1 as KGHSH and CDR2 as LQKENI. The CDR3 spans 17 residues.

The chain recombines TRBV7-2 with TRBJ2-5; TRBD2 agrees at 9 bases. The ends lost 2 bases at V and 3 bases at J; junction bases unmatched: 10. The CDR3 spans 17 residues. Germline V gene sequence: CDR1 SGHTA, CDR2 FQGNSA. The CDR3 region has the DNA TGTGCCAGCAGCTTATCTCCAGCGGGAGGCGTGGAAGAGACCCAGTACTTC. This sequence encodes CASSLSPAGGVEETQYF.

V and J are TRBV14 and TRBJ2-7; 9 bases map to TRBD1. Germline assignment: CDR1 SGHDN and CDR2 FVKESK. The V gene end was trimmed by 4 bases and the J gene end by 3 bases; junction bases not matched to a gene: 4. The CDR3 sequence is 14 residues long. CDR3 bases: TGTGCCAGCAGCCCCGGGACAGGGCGCTACGAGCAGTACTTC. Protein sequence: CASSPGTGRYEQYF.

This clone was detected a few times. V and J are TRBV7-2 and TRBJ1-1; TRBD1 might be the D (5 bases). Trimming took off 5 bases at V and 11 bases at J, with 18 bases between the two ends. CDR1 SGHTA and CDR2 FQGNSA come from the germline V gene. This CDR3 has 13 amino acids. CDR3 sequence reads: CASSRGPLAVAFF. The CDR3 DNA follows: TGTGCCAGCAGCAGGGGACCGTTGGCGGTCGCTTTCTTT.

CDR3 residues: CASSPRRGSTEAFF. CDR3 coding DNA: TGTGCCAGCAGCCCCCGCAGGGGAAGCACTGAAGCTTTCTTT. This chain links TRBV9 with TRBJ1-1; the D gene is possibly TRBD1 (6 bases). CDR1 is SGDLS and CDR2 is YYNGEE in the germline V gene. The CDR3 consists of 14 residues. The V and J ends lost 4 bases and 4 bases respectively, with 14 bases between them.

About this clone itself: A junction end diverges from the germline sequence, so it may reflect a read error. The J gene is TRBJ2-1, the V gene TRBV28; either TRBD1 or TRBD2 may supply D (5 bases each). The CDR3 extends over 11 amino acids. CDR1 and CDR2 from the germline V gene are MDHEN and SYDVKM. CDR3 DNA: TGTGCCAGCGGTGAGAGGGGTGAGCGGTTCTTC. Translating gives CASGERGERFF.

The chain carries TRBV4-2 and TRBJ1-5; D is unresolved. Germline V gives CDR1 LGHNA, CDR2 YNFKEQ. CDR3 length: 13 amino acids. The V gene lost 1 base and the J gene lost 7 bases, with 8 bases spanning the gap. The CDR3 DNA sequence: TGTGCCAGCAGCCAAGTTGCCGGACAGCCCCAGCATTTT. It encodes CASSQVAGQPQHF.

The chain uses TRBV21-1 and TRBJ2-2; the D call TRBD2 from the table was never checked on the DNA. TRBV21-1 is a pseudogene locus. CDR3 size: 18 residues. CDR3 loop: CASSKIGLAGGNTGELFF. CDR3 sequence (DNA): TGTGCCAGCAGCAAAATCGGGCTAGCGGGAGGAAACACCGGGGAGCTGTTTTTT.

The CDR3 DNA reads as TGCGCCAGCCGGGACTTGGGCGGAAATGAGCAGTTCTTC. It yields the protein CASRDLGGNEQFF. The chain has TRBV10-2 and TRBJ2-1, with D possibly TRBD2 on 6 matching bases. Germline-derived CDR1 and CDR2 are WSHSY and SAAADI. Trimming removed 8 bases at V and 7 bases at J, with 15 bases between. The CDR3 contains 13 residues.

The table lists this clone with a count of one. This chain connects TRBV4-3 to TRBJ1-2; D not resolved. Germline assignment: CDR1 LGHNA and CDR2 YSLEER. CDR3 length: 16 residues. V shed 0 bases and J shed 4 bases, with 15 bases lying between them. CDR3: CASSQEWEENPYGYTF. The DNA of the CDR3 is TGCGCCAGCAGCCAAGAGTGGGAGGAGAACCCCTATGGCTACACCTTC.

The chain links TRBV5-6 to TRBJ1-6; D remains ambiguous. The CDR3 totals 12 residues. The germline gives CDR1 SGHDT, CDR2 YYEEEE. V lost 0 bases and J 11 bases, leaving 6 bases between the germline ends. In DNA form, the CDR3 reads TGTGCCAGCAGCTTGGTTGCGCCACCCCTCCACTTT. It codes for CASSLVAPPLHF.

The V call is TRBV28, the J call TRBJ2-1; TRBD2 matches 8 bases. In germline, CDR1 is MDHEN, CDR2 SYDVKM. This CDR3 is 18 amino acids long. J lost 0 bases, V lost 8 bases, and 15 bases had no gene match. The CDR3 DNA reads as TGTGCCAGCGGCGGACCGTGGGGCGGGAGGAGCTCCTACAATGAGCAGTTCTTC. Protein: CASGGPWGGRSSYNEQFF.

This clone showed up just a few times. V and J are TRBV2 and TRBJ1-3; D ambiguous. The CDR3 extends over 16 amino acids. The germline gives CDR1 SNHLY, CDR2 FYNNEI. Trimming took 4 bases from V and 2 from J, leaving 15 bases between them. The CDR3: CASSVSQFLTGNTIYF. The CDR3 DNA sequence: TGTGCCAGCAGTGTTAGCCAGTTCCTTACTGGAAACACCATATATTTT.

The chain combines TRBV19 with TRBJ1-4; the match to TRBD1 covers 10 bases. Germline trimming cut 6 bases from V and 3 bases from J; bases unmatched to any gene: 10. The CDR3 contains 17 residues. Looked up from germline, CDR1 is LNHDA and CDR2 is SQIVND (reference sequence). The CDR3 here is CASSPGTGVIANEKLFF. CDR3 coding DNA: TGTGCCAGTAGCCCCGGGACAGGGGTGATAGCTAATGAAAAACTGTTTTTT.

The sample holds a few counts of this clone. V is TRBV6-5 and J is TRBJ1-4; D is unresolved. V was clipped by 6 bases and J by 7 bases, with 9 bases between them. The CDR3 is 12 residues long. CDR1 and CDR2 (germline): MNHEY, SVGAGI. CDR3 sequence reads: CASRGAGEKLFF. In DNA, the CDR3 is TGTGCCAGCAGGGGCGCAGGTGAAAAACTGTTTTTT.

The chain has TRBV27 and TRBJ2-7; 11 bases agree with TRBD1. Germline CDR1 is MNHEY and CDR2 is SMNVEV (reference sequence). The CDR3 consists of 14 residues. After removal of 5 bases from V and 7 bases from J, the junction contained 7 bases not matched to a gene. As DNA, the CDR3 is TGTGCCAGCAGTCAAGGACAGGGGGCCTTGGAGCAGTACTTC. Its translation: CASSQGQGALEQYF.

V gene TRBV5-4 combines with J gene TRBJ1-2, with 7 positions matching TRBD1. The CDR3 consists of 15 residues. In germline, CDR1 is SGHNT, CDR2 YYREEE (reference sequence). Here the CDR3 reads CATRQGSLSWDGYTF. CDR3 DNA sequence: TGTGCGACTCGACAGGGTTCCTTATCTTGGGATGGCTACACCTTC.

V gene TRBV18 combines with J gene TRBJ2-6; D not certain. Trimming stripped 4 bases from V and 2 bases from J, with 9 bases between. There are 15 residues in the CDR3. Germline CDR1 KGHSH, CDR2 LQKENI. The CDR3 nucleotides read TGTGCCAGCTCACGCGAACAACCTGGGGCCAACGTCCTGACTTTC. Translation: CASSREQPGANVLTF.

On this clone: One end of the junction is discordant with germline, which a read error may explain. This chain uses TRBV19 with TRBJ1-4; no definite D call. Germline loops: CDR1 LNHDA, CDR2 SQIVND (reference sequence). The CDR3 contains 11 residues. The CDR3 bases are TGTTCCAGCGGTACTAATGAAAAACTGTTTTTT. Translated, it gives CSSGTNEKLFF. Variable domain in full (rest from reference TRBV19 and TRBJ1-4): DGGITQSPKYLFRKEGQNVTLSCEQNLNHDAMYWYRQDPGQGLRLIYYSQIVNDFQKGDIAEGYSVSREKKESFPLTVTSAQKNPTAFYLCSSGTNEKLFFGSGTQLSVL.

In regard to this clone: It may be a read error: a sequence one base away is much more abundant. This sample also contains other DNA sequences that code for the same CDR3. The CDR3 spells CASSRGQGLNTGELFF. The DNA of the CDR3 is TGTGCCAGCAGCCGGGGACAGGGTTTGAACACCGGGGAGCTGTTCTTT. The V and J genes are TRBV5-4 and TRBJ2-2, with 9 bases aligning to TRBD1. The CDR3 sequence is 16 residues long. CDR1 and CDR2 from the germline V gene are SGHNT and YYREEE (reference sequence).

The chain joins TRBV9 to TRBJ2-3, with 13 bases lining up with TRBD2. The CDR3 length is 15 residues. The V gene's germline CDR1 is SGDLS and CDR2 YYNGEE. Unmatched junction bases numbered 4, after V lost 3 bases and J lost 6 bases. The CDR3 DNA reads TGTGCCAGCAGCGCGGGACTAGCGGGACTCGATACGCAGTATTTT. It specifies CASSAGLAGLDTQYF.

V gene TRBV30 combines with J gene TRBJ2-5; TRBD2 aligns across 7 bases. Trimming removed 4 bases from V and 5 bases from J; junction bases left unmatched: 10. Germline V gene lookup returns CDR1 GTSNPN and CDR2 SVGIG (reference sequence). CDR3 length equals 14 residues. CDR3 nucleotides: TGTGCCTGGAAAATGGGAGGGCTCCAGGAGACCCAGTACTTC. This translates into CAWKMGGLQETQYF.

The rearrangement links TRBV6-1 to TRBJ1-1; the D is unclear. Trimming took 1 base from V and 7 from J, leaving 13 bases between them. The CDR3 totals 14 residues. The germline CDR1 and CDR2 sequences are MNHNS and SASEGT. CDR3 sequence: CASSEVGYRNEAFF. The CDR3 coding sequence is TGTGCCAGCAGTGAAGTAGGTTACAGAAATGAAGCTTTCTTT.

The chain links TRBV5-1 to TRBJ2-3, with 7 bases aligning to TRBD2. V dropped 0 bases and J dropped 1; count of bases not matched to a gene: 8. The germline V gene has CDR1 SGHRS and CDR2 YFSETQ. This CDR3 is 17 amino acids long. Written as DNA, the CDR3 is TGCGCCAGCAGCTTGGAGCTAGCGGCTTCTGGCACAGATACGCAGTATTTT. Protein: CASSLELAASGTDTQYF.

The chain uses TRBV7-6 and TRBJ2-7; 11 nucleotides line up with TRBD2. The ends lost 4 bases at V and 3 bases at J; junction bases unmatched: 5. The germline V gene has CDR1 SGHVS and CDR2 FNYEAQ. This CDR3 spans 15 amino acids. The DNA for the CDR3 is TGTGCCAGCAGCTCGGGACTAGCGGTACTCTACGAGCAGTACTTC. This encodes CASSSGLAVLYEQYF.